This TCR beta chain is drawn from a study of Ad26.COV2.S vaccination and SARS-CoV-2 variants. Study-wide points: Breadth and depth estimates from TCRs may understate total T cell responses.

CDR3 length equals 15 residues. Germline V gene lookup returns CDR1 SGHNT and CDR2 YYREEE (reference sequence). Trimming cost V 0 bases and J 1 base; bases outside gene matches: 1. On this clone: Its antigen remains unidentified.

Sequenced by immunoSEQ multiplex PCR; TCRdb stores in-frame clones only, minus some. This sample yields about 280,000 clones, of which 70% to 90% are seen a single time; roughly 3.5% belongs to the top ten. Treatment reported: around 19 received Ad26.COV2.S at low or high dose, single or two shots; a few received placebo; per-sample allocation not given. Collection of samples fell on day 63 after the first vaccine or placebo injection. The sequencing here drew on peripheral blood, taken in a trial of Ad26.COV2.S vaccine versus placebo. This TCR was sampled from a person aged 18-65 years who received the Ad26.COV2.S COVID-19 vaccine or a placebo. V is TRBV5-4 and J is TRBJ2-1; 7 nucleotides line up with TRBD1. DNA for the CDR3: TGTGCCAGCAGCTTGGCACAGGGGTCCTACAATGAGCAGTTCTTC. As protein: CASSLAQGSYNEQFF.